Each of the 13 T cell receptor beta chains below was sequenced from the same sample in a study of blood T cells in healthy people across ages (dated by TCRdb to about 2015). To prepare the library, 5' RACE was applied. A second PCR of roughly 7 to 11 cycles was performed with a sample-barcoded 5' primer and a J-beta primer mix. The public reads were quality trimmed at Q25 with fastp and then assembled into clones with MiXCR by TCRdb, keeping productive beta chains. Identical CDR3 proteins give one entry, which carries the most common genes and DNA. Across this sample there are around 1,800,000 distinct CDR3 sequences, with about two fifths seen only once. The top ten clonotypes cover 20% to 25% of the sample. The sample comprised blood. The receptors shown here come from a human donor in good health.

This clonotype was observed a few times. The DNA of the CDR3 is TGCGCCAGCAGCCAATTTATCCAAGAGACCCAGTACTTC. Translating gives CASSQFIQETQYF. This chain joins TRBV4-3 and TRBJ2-5; D gene ambiguous. V lost 2 bases and J lost 1, with 5 bases in between. In germline, CDR1 is LGHNA, CDR2 YSLEER. The CDR3 is 13 residues long.

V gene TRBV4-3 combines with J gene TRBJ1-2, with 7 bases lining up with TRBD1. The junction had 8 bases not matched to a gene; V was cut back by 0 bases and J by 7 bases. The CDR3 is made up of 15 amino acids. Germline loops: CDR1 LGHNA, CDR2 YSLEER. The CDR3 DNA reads TGCGCCAGCAGCCAAGAGAGGGGGCTCTGGGGTGGCTACACCTTC. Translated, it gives CASSQERGLWGGYTF.

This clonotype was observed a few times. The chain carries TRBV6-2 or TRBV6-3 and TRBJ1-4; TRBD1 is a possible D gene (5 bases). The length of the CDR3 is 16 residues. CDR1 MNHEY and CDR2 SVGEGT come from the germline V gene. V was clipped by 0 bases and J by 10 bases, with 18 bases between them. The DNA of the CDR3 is TGTGCCAGCAGTTACTCGAGAAGGGGATTGCGTGGAAAACTGTTTTTT. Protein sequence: CASSYSRRGLRGKLFF.

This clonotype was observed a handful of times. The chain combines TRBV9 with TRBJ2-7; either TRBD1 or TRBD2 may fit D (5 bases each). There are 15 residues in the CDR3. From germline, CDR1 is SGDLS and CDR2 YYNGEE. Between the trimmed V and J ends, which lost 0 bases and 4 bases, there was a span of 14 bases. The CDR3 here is CASSVGWGTEYEQYF. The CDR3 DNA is TGTGCCAGCAGCGTAGGTTGGGGGACGGAATACGAGCAGTACTTC.

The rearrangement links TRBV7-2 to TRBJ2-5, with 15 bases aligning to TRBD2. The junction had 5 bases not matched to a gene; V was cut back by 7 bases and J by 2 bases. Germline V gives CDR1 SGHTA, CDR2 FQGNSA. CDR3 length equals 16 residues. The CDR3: CASKSGLAGGQETQYF. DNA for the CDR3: TGTGCCAGCAAGTCCGGACTAGCGGGGGGGCAAGAGACCCAGTACTTC.

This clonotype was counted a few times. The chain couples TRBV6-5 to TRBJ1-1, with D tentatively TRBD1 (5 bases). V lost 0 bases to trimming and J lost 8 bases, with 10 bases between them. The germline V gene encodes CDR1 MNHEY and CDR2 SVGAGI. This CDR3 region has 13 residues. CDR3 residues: CASSYSRGREAFF. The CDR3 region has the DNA TGTGCCAGCAGTTACTCAAGGGGCAGGGAAGCTTTCTTT.

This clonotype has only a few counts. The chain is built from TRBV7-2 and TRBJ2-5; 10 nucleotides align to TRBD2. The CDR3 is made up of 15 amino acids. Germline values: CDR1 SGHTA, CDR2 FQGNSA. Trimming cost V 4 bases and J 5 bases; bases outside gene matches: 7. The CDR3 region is CASSSQRGGRETQYF. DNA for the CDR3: TGTGCCAGCAGCTCCCAGCGGGGGGGCCGGGAGACCCAGTACTTC.

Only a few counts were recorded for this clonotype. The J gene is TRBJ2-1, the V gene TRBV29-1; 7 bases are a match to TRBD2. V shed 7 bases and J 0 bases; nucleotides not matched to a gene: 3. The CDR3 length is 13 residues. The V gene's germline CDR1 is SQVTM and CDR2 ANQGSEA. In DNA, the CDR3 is TGCAGCGGGGGGACTATCTCCTACAATGAGCAGTTCTTC. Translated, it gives CSGGTISYNEQFF.

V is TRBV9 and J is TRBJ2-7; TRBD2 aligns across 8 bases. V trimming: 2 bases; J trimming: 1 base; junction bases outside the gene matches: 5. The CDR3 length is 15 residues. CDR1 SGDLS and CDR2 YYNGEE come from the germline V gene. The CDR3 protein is CASSVSGTSSYEQYF. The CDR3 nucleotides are TGTGCCAGCAGCGTCTCCGGGACTAGTTCCTACGAGCAGTACTTC.

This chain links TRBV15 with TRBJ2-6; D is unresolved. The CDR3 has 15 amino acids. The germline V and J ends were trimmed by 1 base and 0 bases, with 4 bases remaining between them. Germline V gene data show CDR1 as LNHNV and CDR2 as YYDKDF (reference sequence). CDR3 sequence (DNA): TGTGCCACCAGCAGAGTTGGCTCTGGGGCCAACGTCCTGACTTTC. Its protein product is CATSRVGSGANVLTF.

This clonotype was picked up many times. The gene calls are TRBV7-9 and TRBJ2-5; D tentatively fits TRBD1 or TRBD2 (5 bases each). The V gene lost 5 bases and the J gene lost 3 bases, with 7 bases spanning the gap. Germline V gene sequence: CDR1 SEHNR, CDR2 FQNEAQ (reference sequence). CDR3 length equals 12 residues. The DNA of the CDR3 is TGTGCCAGCAGCCGAGGGGAAGAGACCCAGTACTTC. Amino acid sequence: CASSRGEETQYF.

In DNA form, the CDR3 reads TGTGCCAGCAGGAGGACTCCAATAGATACGCAGTATTTT. Its protein is CASRRTPIDTQYF. The chain uses TRBV7-9 and TRBJ2-3, with D possibly TRBD2 on 5 matching bases. Germline loops: CDR1 SEHNR, CDR2 FQNEAQ (reference sequence). The CDR3 has 13 residues. Trimming removed 6 bases from V and 5 bases from J, with 12 bases in between.

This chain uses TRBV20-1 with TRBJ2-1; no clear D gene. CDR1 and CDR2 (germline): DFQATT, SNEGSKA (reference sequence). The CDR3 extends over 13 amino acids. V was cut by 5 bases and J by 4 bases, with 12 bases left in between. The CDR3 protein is CSALDNLYNEQFF. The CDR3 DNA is TGCAGTGCTTTAGACAACTTGTACAATGAGCAGTTCTTC.